This T cell receptor (beta chain) is drawn from a study of a mutant IDH1 vaccine in newly diagnosed glioma. Study details: Therapy received beforehand was radiotherapy, temozolomide, or both, with most patients given both. Study-level results: A vaccine-induced immune response developed in approximately 94% of the patients.

Produced via immunoSEQ multiplex PCR; TCRdb's table is partial and in-frame only. The data show approximately 54,000 clones, approximately 80% seen once. This clone was observed a single time. Its antigen is not known. CDR3 size: 15 residues. The V and J ends lost 5 bases and 5 bases, in that order; junction bases with no gene match: 8. The germline gives CDR1 MNHEY, CDR2 SMNVEV (reference sequence). Time point: baseline, week 1 (first vaccination visit). Treatment denoted: pre-vaccination baseline after standard-of-care therapy. The V gene is TRBV27, the J gene TRBJ2-3; 9 positions agree with TRBD1. Source: PBMCs, taken from a glioma patient treated with radiotherapy, temozolomide or both. This receptor was identified in a man aged 18 to 30 with glioma. The CDR3 sequence: CASSPRTGVGDTQYF. In nucleotides, the CDR3 is TGTGCCAGCAGTCCAAGGACAGGGGTTGGAGATACGCAGTATTTT.